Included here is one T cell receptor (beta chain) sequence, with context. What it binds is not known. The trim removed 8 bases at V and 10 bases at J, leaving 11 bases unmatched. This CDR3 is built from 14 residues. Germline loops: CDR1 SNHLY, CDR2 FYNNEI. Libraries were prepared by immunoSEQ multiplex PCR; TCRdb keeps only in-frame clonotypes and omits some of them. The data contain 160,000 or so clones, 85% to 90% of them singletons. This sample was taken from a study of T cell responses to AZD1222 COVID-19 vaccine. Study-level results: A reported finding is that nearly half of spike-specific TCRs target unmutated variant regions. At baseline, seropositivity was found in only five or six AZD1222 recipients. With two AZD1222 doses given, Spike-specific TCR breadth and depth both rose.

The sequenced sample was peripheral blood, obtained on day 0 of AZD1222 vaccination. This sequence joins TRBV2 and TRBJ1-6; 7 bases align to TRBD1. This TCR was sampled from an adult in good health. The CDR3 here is CASGQQGQGSPLHF. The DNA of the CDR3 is TGTGCCAGCGGACAACAGGGGCAAGGATCACCCCTCCACTTT.